Listed here are 11 T cell receptor beta chains from one sample, sequenced in a study of T cell responses to AZD1222 COVID-19 vaccine. Using immunoSEQ multiplex PCR, the repertoire was profiled, and TCRdb retains in-frame clones only, with some absent. This sample has over 100,000 clones, with 89% found just once. This material consisted of peripheral blood, taken on day 0 of AZD1222 vaccination. Source of these receptors: an adult in good health.

The chain joins TRBV15 to TRBJ1-1; the D gene is possibly TRBD1 (5 bases). The CDR3 has 15 residues. Trimming stripped 6 bases from V and 5 bases from J, with 19 bases between. The germline CDR1 and CDR2 sequences are LNHNV and YYDKDF (reference sequence). In nucleotides, the CDR3 is TGTGCCACCAGGTTCGGGCGGGCAGGGCAAACTGAAGCTTTCTTT. Translating gives CATRFGRAGQTEAFF.

J is TRBJ2-7 and V is TRBV5-6, with D uncertain. The CDR3 covers 13 residues. V dropped 0 bases and J dropped 6 bases, with 10 bases sitting between them. Per the germline V gene, CDR1 is SGHDT and CDR2 is YYEEEE. The CDR3 DNA follows: TGTGCCAGCAGCTTGGACAGCCCTACCGAGCAGTACTTC. Translating gives CASSLDSPTEQYF.

A single count supports this clone. The CDR3 DNA follows: TGTGCCAGCAGCCCCCGGATCGGGGGGGGCGATGGCTACACCTTC. Amino acid sequence: CASSPRIGGGDGYTF. This chain links TRBV3-1 (or the pseudogene TRBV3-2) with TRBJ1-2; tentatively, D is TRBD1 (6 bases). Trimming cost V 4 bases and J 6 bases, with 18 bases left between them. This CDR3 spans 15 amino acids. Germline V CDR1 and CDR2: LGHDT, YNNKEL (reference sequence).

This chain connects TRBV9 to TRBJ1-2; D is unresolved. Trimming removed 4 bases at V and 6 bases at J, with 10 bases between. CDR1 and CDR2 from the germline V gene are SGDLS and YYNGEE. The CDR3 extends over 12 amino acids. The CDR3: CASSRAADGYTF. As DNA, the CDR3 is TGTGCCAGCAGCAGGGCTGCTGATGGCTACACCTTC.

This clone was counted once. This rearrangement joins TRBV7-6 to TRBJ2-3; TRBD2 might be the D (7 bases). The V and J ends lost 5 bases and 2 bases respectively, with 17 bases between them. CDR1 and CDR2 from the germline V gene are SGHVS and FNYEAQ. The CDR3 covers 16 residues. In DNA, the CDR3 is TGTGCCAGCAGCCCAGTGGGGGGGGCCCCCACAGATACGCAGTATTTT. Translating gives CASSPVGGAPTDTQYF.

This clone was observed once. V gene TRBV6-5 combines with J gene TRBJ1-2; TRBD1 is a possible D gene (6 bases). Trimming removed 10 bases from V and 6 bases from J, with 24 bases in between. CDR1 is MNHEY, CDR2 SVGAGI, per germline. The CDR3 runs 15 residues. The chain's CDR3 is CATNDYPRDIDGYTF. Written as DNA, the CDR3 is TGTGCCACCAACGATTATCCCCGGGACATTGATGGCTACACCTTC.

This clone appeared once. V is TRBV6-2 or TRBV6-3 and J is TRBJ1-1, with D tentatively TRBD1 (5 bases). Per germline, CDR1 MNHEY and CDR2 SVGEGT. The V and J ends lost 5 bases and 8 bases respectively, with 24 bases between them. The CDR3 has 16 amino acids. The CDR3 coding sequence is TGTGCCAGCAGTGCCGGCCCGGGACGGGTAAATCTAGAAGCTTTCTTT. Translation gives CASSAGPGRVNLEAFF.

This rearrangement joins TRBV15 to TRBJ1-6, with 9 bases matching TRBD1. In germline, CDR1 is LNHNV, CDR2 YYDKDF (reference sequence). This CDR3 has 17 residues. J lost 9 bases, V lost 0 bases, and 9 bases had no gene match. The CDR3: CATSREYGTGKSSPLHF. CDR3 nucleotides: TGTGCCACCAGCAGAGAATATGGGACAGGGAAGAGTTCACCCCTCCACTTT.

The chain couples TRBV29-1 to TRBJ1-1; D gene ambiguous. The V gene lost 7 bases and the J gene lost 1 base, with 10 bases spanning the gap. The CDR3 contains 12 residues. Germline V gene sequence: CDR1 SQVTM, CDR2 ANQGSEA. The CDR3 bases are TGCAGCGCCGGTGGGCCGAACACTGAAGCTTTCTTT. Its protein product is CSAGGPNTEAFF.

The gene calls are TRBV12-5 and TRBJ1-1; tentative D call: TRBD1 (5 bases). This CDR3 spans 13 amino acids. Germline V gene sequence: CDR1 LGHNT, CDR2 FRNRAP. The V end was cut by 6 bases, the J end by 11 bases, with 19 bases between. The CDR3 loop reads CASGRLAPRGAFF. CDR3 nucleotide sequence: TGTGCTAGTGGCCGATTGGCGCCCCGGGGGGCTTTCTTT.

This chain links TRBV19 with TRBJ1-5; D not resolved. Trimming took 4 bases from V and 7 from J, leaving 11 bases between them. Germline CDR1 LNHDA, CDR2 SQIVND (reference sequence). The CDR3 runs 13 residues. The CDR3 protein is CASSKRRTQPQHF. The CDR3 DNA reads TGTGCCAGTAGTAAGCGCCGCACGCAGCCCCAGCATTTT.